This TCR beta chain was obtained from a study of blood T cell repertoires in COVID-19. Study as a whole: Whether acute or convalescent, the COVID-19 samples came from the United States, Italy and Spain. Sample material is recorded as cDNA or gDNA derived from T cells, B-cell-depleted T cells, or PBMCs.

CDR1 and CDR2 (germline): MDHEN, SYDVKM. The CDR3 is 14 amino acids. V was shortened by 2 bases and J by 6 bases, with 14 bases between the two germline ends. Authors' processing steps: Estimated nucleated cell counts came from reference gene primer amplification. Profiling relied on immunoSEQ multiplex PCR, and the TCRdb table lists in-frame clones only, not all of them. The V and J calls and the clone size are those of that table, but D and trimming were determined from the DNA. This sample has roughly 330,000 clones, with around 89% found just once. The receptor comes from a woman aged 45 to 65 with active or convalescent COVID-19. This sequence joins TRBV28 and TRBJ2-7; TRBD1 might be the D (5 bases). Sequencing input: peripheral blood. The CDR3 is CASSLQGYGGEQYF. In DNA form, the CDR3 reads TGTGCCAGCAGTTTACAGGGATATGGTGGCGAGCAGTACTTC. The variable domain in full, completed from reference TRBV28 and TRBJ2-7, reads DVKVTQSSRYLVKRTGEKVFLECVQDMDHENMFWYRQDPGLGLRLIYFSYDVKMKEKGDIPEGYSVSREKKERFSLILESASTNQTSMYLCASSLQGYGGEQYFGPGTRLTVT.